One and the same sample provided the 20 T cell receptor beta chains below, sequenced in a study of T cells in Graves' hyperthyroidism and ophthalmopathy. Authors of the study amplified TCR beta CDR3 regions from RNA transcripts. With the HTBI primer set, the TCR CDR3 went through a first round of RT-PCR. Using its own MiXCR run on the multiplex PCR reads, TCRdb lists one record per CDR3 protein. The sample holds 470,000 or so distinct CDR3 sequences, more than 20% seen once. The sample taken for sequencing was blood. The source is a man aged 18 to 30 with Graves' hyperthyroidism.

This clonotype came up many times. The chain is built from TRBV27 and TRBJ2-7; tentative D call: TRBD1 (8 bases). CDR3 length: 15 residues. V gave up 8 bases and J gave up 2 bases, with 19 bases separating them. Looked up from germline, CDR1 is MNHEY and CDR2 is SMNVEV (reference sequence). The CDR3 loop is CASGPGQGGPYEQYF. The CDR3 DNA is TGTGCCAGCGGCCCTGGACAGGGAGGGCCCTACGAGCAGTACTTC.

This clonotype was observed at least ten times. The chain couples TRBV29-1 to TRBJ2-2; TRBD2 is a possible D gene (6 bases). V was clipped by 6 bases and J by 4 bases, with 9 bases between them. The CDR3 runs to 12 residues. Germline CDR1 and CDR2: SQVTM and ANQGSEA. The CDR3 sequence: CSVIGGTGELFF. The CDR3 DNA sequence: TGCAGCGTAATCGGGGGCACCGGGGAGCTGTTTTTT.

This clonotype has at least ten counts. The chain uses TRBV28 and TRBJ1-2; D is undetermined. The CDR3 contains 13 residues. CDR1 MDHEN and CDR2 SYDVKM come from the germline V gene. V was trimmed by 6 bases and J by 7 bases, leaving 15 bases between them. The CDR3 sequence: CASSRGRVSGYTF. The CDR3 nucleotides read TGTGCCAGCAGCCGCGGGAGGGTTAGTGGCTACACCTTC.

The genes are TRBV19 and TRBJ1-5, with TRBD1 matching over 11 bases. There are 16 residues in the CDR3. CDR1 and CDR2 (germline): LNHDA, SQIVND (reference sequence). Unmatched junction bases numbered 13, after V lost 8 bases and J lost 7 bases. CDR3 coding DNA: TGTGCCAGTTTGGGACAGGGGGTTATGAGAAGCCAGCCCCAGCATTTT. Residues: CASLGQGVMRSQPQHF.

V is TRBV7-9 and J is TRBJ2-5, with a possible D match to TRBD2 (7 bases). V lost 5 bases and J 5 bases, leaving 15 bases between the germline ends. The CDR3 has 14 residues. The germline V gene encodes CDR1 SEHNR and CDR2 FQNEAQ (reference sequence). CDR3: CASSRGALGETQYF. CDR3 in DNA: TGTGCCAGCAGCCGGGGGGCGCTGGGGGAGACCCAGTACTTC.

This clonotype was picked up many times. The CDR3 ends on some other residue instead of the conserved phenylalanine or tryptophan, so this is likely a read error. The V call is TRBV10-2, the J call TRBJ1-1; D gene uncertain. Trimming stripped 6 bases from V and 0 bases from J, with 11 bases between. Germline assignment: CDR1 WSHSY and CDR2 SAAADI. The CDR3 has 14 amino acids. The CDR3 is CASREKPMNTEAFS. In DNA form, the CDR3 reads TGCGCCAGCAGAGAGAAGCCAATGAACACTGAAGCTTTCTCT.

At least ten counts were recorded for this clonotype. The V and J genes are TRBV28 and TRBJ1-3; D uncertain. CDR3 length: 17 residues. Trimming removed 3 bases from V and 0 bases from J, with 15 bases in between. Germline V gene lookup returns CDR1 MDHEN and CDR2 SYDVKM. For the CDR3, the DNA is TGTGCCAGCAGTTTCTCCGGGCAGCGCAGCTCTGGAAACACCATATATTTT. This gives the protein CASSFSGQRSSGNTIYF.

This chain links TRBV20-1 with TRBJ1-5; no clear D. V gave up 2 bases and J gave up 0 bases, with 8 bases separating them. This CDR3 is 14 amino acids long. Germline-derived CDR1 and CDR2 are DFQATT and SNEGSKA (reference sequence). CDR3 coding DNA: TGCAGTGCTAGACGGACGGCTAGCAATCAGCCCCAGCATTTT. This codes for CSARRTASNQPQHF.

The chain uses TRBV2 and TRBJ2-7; D possibly corresponds to TRBD2 (6 bases). The germline gives CDR1 SNHLY, CDR2 FYNNEI. Trimming pared 11 bases from V and 5 bases from J, leaving 13 bases between. The CDR3 runs 11 residues. The CDR3 spells CAGGSGDEQYF. The DNA of the CDR3 is TGTGCCGGGGGGTCCGGAGACGAGCAGTACTTC.

This clonotype was observed many times. The V gene is TRBV5-1, the J gene TRBJ2-7; 9 bases fit TRBD1. Germline lookup yields CDR1 SGHRS and CDR2 YFSETQ. The CDR3 has 15 amino acids. The trim removed 1 base at V and 5 bases at J, leaving 7 bases unmatched. CDR3 residues: CASSLWDRAIHEQYF. DNA for the CDR3: TGCGCCAGCAGCTTGTGGGACAGGGCCATCCACGAGCAGTACTTC. The entire variable domain, with the rest obtained from reference TRBV5-1 and TRBJ2-7, is as follows: KAGVTQTPRYLIKTRGQQVTLSCSPISGHRSVSWYQQTPGQGLQFLFEYFSETQRNKGNFPGRFSGRQFSNSRSEMNVSTLELGDSALYLCASSLWDRAIHEQYFGPGTRLTVT.

J is TRBJ2-5 and V is TRBV20-1; possibly TRBD1 for D (6 bases). Deletions cut 6 bases from V and 5 bases from J, with 19 bases between. Germline-derived CDR1 and CDR2 are DFQATT and SNEGSKA (reference sequence). This CDR3 is 14 amino acids long. The CDR3 spells CSAAEQGFRETQYF. The CDR3 nucleotides are TGCAGTGCCGCAGAACAGGGATTTCGGGAGACCCAGTACTTC.

This clonotype has a count of ten or more. V usage is TRBV5-1 and J usage is TRBJ1-1; D not certain. V was trimmed by 0 bases and J by 1 base, leaving 10 bases between them. CDR1 and CDR2 from the germline V gene are SGHRS and YFSETQ. CDR3 length: 15 residues. DNA for the CDR3: TGCGCCAGCAGCTTGGTAGCGCCGGCGAACACTGAAGCTTTCTTT. Residues: CASSLVAPANTEAFF. The full variable domain, with the rest looked up from reference TRBV5-1 and TRBJ1-1, is KAGVTQTPRYLIKTRGQQVTLSCSPISGHRSVSWYQQTPGQGLQFLFEYFSETQRNKGNFPGRFSGRQFSNSRSEMNVSTLELGDSALYLCASSLVAPANTEAFFGQGTRLTVV.

This sequence joins TRBV6-1 and TRBJ1-3; TRBD1 is a possible D gene (5 bases). The CDR3 is made up of 15 amino acids. Germline loops: CDR1 MNHNS, CDR2 SASEGT. Trimming took off 6 bases at V and 0 bases at J, with 12 bases between the two ends. The CDR3 DNA is TGTGCCAGCAGCGAGGGACTCGCCTCTGGAAACACCATATATTTT. As protein: CASSEGLASGNTIYF.

This clonotype was detected many times. The chain employs TRBV28 and TRBJ2-2; 9 nucleotides agree with TRBD1. V lost 6 bases, J lost 4 bases, and 9 bases stayed unmatched. CDR3 length: 16 amino acids. Germline V gene lookup returns CDR1 MDHEN and CDR2 SYDVKM. CDR3 bases: TGTGCCAGCAGCCCCGCGGGACAGGGAACCACCGGGGAGCTGTTTTTT. As protein: CASSPAGQGTTGELFF.

This clonotype turned up a few times. V gene TRBV15 combines with J gene TRBJ1-5; 8 bases map to TRBD1. CDR1 is LNHNV, CDR2 YYDKDF, per germline (reference sequence). The CDR3 spans 16 residues. V was clipped by 2 bases and J by 4 bases; unmatched bases: 7. The CDR3 DNA follows: TGTGCCACCAGCAGAACCGACAGGGGAGGTAATCAGCCCCAGCATTTT. Translating it yields CATSRTDRGGNQPQHF. Full variable domain (remainder filled in from reference TRBV15 and TRBJ1-5): DAMVIQNPRYQVTQFGKPVTLSCSQTLNHNVMYWYQQKSSQAPKLLFHYYDKDFNNEADTPDNFQSRRPNTSFCFLDIRSPGLGDTAMYLCATSRTDRGGNQPQHFGDGTRLSIL.

This clonotype came up many times. The chain joins TRBV28 to TRBJ2-5; D unresolved. V was cut by 5 bases and J by 4 bases, with 14 bases left in between. CDR3 size: 14 residues. Per the germline V gene, CDR1 is MDHEN and CDR2 is SYDVKM. This CDR3 reads CASSAGSPGETQYF. The CDR3 region has the DNA TGTGCCAGCAGTGCCGGGTCTCCGGGAGAGACCCAGTACTTC.

This clonotype was detected ten times or more. This chain uses TRBV4-1 with TRBJ2-5; no clear D. The CDR3 has 15 residues. CDR1 is MGHRA, CDR2 YSYEKL, per germline. V lost 3 bases and J lost 2, with 13 bases in between. CDR3 residues: CASSHLDHEQETQYF. CDR3 DNA: TGCGCCAGCAGCCACCTGGATCATGAACAAGAGACCCAGTACTTC.

In its sample, this clonotype was seen a few times. The conserved closing phenylalanine or tryptophan is absent in this CDR3, likely reflecting a read error. V gene TRBV19 combines with J gene TRBJ2-7; 8 nucleotides line up with TRBD1. The CDR3 is made up of 14 amino acids. Germline V lookup: CDR1 LNHDA, CDR2 SQIVND (reference sequence). V lost 4 bases, J lost 0 bases, and 2 bases stayed unmatched. CDR3 region: CASSTGGFSYEQYY. CDR3 in DNA: TGTGCCAGTAGTACAGGGGGCTTCTCCTACGAGCAGTACTAC.

There are many counts of this clonotype. The rearrangement uses TRBV7-9 and TRBJ1-2; TRBD1 matches 8 bases. The trim removed 5 bases at V and 3 bases at J, leaving 5 bases unmatched. Germline CDR1 and CDR2: SEHNR and FQNEAQ (reference sequence). The CDR3 has 14 amino acids. The CDR3 here is CASSETGDHYGYTF. For the CDR3, the DNA is TGTGCCAGCAGCGAGACAGGGGACCACTATGGCTACACCTTC.

This clonotype came up many times. V usage is TRBV19 and J usage is TRBJ1-1; D not certain. This CDR3 is built from 12 residues. Trimming removed 5 bases from V and 4 bases from J, with 8 bases in between. Germline V gene lookup returns CDR1 LNHDA and CDR2 SQIVND (reference sequence). CDR3 in amino acids: CASSARGTEAFF. For the CDR3, the DNA is TGTGCCAGTAGTGCGCGGGGCACTGAAGCTTTCTTT.